The TCR beta chain described here comes from a study of T cell responses to AZD1222 COVID-19 vaccine (dated by TCRdb to about 2021). Study-level background: A total of about 230 trial participants underwent TCR sequencing, of whom 207 received two doses of AZD1222 and some 26 received two doses of the MenACWY control vaccine. Trial participants were enrolled into age subgroups of 18-55, 56-69 and 70-plus years, which contained approximately 150, 30 and 60 TCR-sequenced participants, respectively.

The CDR3 regions of human TCRbeta chains were analyzed by immunosequencing. Per the authors' processing: TCRs in the repertoires were matched against a reference library of SARS-CoV-2-specific TCRs that had been generated with the MIRA antigen-specificity platform. Breadth was defined as the fraction of unique TCRs that were SARS-CoV-2-associated, and depth was defined as the fraction of total T cells that were SARS-CoV-2-associated. Using the MIRA data, each spike-specific TCR was mapped to the spike region that the TCR reacts to and placed in a CD4 or CD8 class. Log10-transformed breadth and depth values were compared by one-way ANOVA with Sidak's multiple comparisons tests. The source is immuneACCESS, and TCRdb retained only in-frame sequences with V and J called. Part of the clones is not carried over; for the studies checked, unresolved V genes explain less than half of this, and the remainder is unexplained. That table is the source of V, J and clone size, and D and trimming were worked out from the DNA. This sample comprises 160,000 or so clones, about 90% of them detected only once. The ten most abundant clones make up roughly 4.4% of the sample.

Counted from cysteine to phenylalanine, this CDR3 has 13 amino acids. This entry keeps only the CDR3 DNA: 39 bases, framed from base 1. The germline V gene encodes CDR1 SGHTA and CDR2 FQGTGA. Trimming at the junction amounts to 3 bases on V and 5 bases on J, and the germline ends lie 10 bases apart. Interpreted using the paper, the time point label stands for: baseline before first vaccination. Read against the paper, the sample's treatment or condition label means: meningococcal conjugate vaccine given as trial control. Vaccinee samples were obtained from the UK trials COV001 and COV002, which included a single-blind randomized controlled phase 2/3 trial of AZD1222 (ChAdOx1 nCoV-19) in healthy adults. Trial participant PBMC samples were collected at day 0 and day 28 after the second dose for TCRbeta chain sequencing. General findings and caveats noted by the study authors: Nearly half of unique spike-specific TCRs reportedly recognized epitopes outside regions mutated in the B.1.351 and B.1.1.7 variants. The vaccine-associated CD4 TCRs covered the entire spike protein, and the dominant responses fell in regions 160-218 and 743-854. The 56-69-year group was small, and its depth increase did not reach significance, likely because of low power. Because no samples from the day 14 peak response were available, repertoires could be characterized only after the peak T cell response. A significant rise in spike-specific TCR breadth and depth was observed after two AZD1222 doses relative to day 0 and relative to MenACWY recipients. Most participants were white British and females outnumbered males, and the authors suggested that clonal diversity may have been underestimated. Conclusions about previously exposed vaccinees were limited because only a handful of AZD1222 recipients were SARS-CoV-2 seropositive at baseline.

A note on this clone: No cognate antigen has been identified for it. It has no much larger one-base neighbor in the sample; base qualities were not kept.

Here the chain combines TRBV7-3 and TRBJ2-5; the D call could be TRBD1 or TRBD2, with each sharing 5 bases. The source is an adult in good health. The sequenced sample was peripheral blood, obtained on day 0 of MenACWY control vaccination. The DNA reads as follows: TGTGCCAGCAGCTTTTCAGGGAGCGAGACCCAGTACTTC. The translation is CASSFSGSETQYF.